This T cell receptor beta chain was captured in a study of CD8 T cells in ankylosing spondylitis. Study outcomes and limitations: Ankylosing spondylitis blood appeared to be characterized by a TCR beta motif of 8 or 9 highly homologous variants. Earlier work had already found some motif variants in reactive arthritis synovial fluid and blood.

TCRdb passed the 5' RACE reads through MiXCR, listing each CDR3 protein once. The data hold some 220,000 distinct CDR3 sequences, with 6% to 8% observed a single time. V was cut by 4 bases and J by 13 bases, with 17 bases left in between. This CDR3 is built from 13 residues. Per the germline V gene, CDR1 is SGHDN and CDR2 is FVKESK. Turning to this clonotype: Antigen: not known.

The rearrangement uses TRBV14 and TRBJ2-1, with D possibly being TRBD2 (5 bases). The source is a male donor with ankylosing spondylitis. The specimen was blood, either unsorted or a sorted T cell fraction (not recorded which). CDR3 sequence reads: CASSRAVRVRQFF. The CDR3 region has the DNA TGTGCCAGCAGCCGAGCGGTGAGGGTAAGACAGTTCTTC.